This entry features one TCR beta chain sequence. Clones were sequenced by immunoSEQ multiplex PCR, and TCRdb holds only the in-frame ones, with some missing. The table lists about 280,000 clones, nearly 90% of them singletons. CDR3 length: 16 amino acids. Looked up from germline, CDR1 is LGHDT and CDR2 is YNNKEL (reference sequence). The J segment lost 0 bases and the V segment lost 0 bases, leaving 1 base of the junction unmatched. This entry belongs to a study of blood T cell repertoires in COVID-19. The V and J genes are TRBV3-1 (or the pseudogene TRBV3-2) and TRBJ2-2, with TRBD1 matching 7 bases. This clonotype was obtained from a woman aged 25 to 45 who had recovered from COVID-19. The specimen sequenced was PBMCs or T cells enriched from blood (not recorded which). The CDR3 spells CASSQEGGSNTGELFF. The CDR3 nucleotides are TGTGCCAGCAGCCAAGAAGGGGGCTCGAACACCGGGGAGCTGTTTTTT.